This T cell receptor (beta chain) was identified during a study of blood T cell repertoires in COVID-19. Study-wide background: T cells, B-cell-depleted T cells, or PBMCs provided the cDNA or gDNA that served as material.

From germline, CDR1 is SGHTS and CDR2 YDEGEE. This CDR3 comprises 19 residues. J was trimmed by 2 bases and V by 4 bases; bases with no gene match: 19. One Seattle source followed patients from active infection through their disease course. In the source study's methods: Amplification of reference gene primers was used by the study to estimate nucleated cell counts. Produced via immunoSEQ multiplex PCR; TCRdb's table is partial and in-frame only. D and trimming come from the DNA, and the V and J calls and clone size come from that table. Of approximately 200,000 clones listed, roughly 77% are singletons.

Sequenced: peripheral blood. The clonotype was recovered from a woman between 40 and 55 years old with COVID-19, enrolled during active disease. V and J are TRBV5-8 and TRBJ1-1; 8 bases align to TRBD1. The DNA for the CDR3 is TGTGCCAGCAGCCGACGGGGTCCAGGGGGCTTTTTTATTAACACTGAAGCTTTCTTT. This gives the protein CASSRRGPGGFFINTEAFF.